A single sample gave rise to the 18 T cell receptor beta chains below, sequenced in a study of identical twins. From the 5' RACE reads, TCRdb called clonotypes with MiXCR, one entry per CDR3 protein. The top ten clones hold 0.75% to 0.95% of a sample with over 500,000 distinct CDR3 sequences, roughly 21% of them seen once. This sample also appeared in a second study, on T cells expressing NK-cell markers.

The source material was CD4+ T cells sorted from blood. The source of these receptors is a woman younger than 35 in good health.

The chain couples TRBV20-1 to TRBJ1-4, with a tentative D call TRBD1 (6 bases). CDR3 length: 13 amino acids. V lost 6 bases and J 7 bases, leaving 15 bases between the germline ends. Germline V gives CDR1 DFQATT, CDR2 SNEGSKA (reference sequence). The chain's CDR3 is CSAPGQFREKLFF. CDR3 coding DNA: TGCAGTGCCCCCGGACAGTTCCGTGAAAAACTGTTTTTT.

This clonotype was seen just once. J is TRBJ2-2 and V is TRBV27; D perhaps matches TRBD1 (5 bases). Germline V lookup: CDR1 MNHEY, CDR2 SMNVEV (reference sequence). CDR3 length equals 15 residues. Between the trimmed V and J ends, which lost 2 bases and 2 bases, there was a span of 9 bases. The CDR3 DNA follows: TGTGCCAGCAGTTTAACAGGTCGAAACACCGGGGAGCTGTTTTTT. Translating it yields CASSLTGRNTGELFF.

There are a few counts of this clonotype. The chain is built from TRBV11-2 and TRBJ1-1; possibly TRBD1 for D (5 bases). This CDR3 is 16 amino acids long. Germline lookup yields CDR1 SGHAT and CDR2 FQNNGV. V lost 5 bases and J 3 bases, leaving 19 bases between the germline ends. CDR3 nucleotides: TGTGCCAGCAGCGCCCCCCGGGGCATCGGGGACACTGAAGCTTTCTTT. Amino acid sequence: CASSAPRGIGDTEAFF.

The genes are TRBV5-6 and TRBJ2-2; no reliable D call. CDR1 and CDR2 from the germline V gene are SGHDT and YYEEEE. V gave up 2 bases and J gave up 3 bases, with 11 bases separating them. This CDR3 has 15 residues. CDR3 in DNA: TGTGCCAGCAGCTTCCCCTGGGTTGACACCGGGGAGCTGTTTTTT. Translating gives CASSFPWVDTGELFF.

The chain couples TRBV6-1 to TRBJ2-7; TRBD1 matches 10 bases. J gave up 2 bases and V 5 bases, and 6 bases lay outside the gene matches. The CDR3 is 15 residues long. Looked up from germline, CDR1 is MNHNS and CDR2 is SASEGT. The CDR3 nucleotides read TGTGCCAGCAGTCCGTGGACAGGGGGGACCTACGAGCAGTACTTC. Translated, it gives CASSPWTGGTYEQYF.

The chain uses TRBV6-2 or TRBV6-3 and TRBJ2-3; TRBD2 matches 10 bases. Germline V gives CDR1 MNHEY, CDR2 SVGEGT. Trimming at V came to 2 bases and at J to 7 bases, leaving 6 bases not matched to a gene. This CDR3 spans 15 amino acids. CDR3 loop: CASSYPSGGWNTQYF. The CDR3 bases are TGTGCCAGCAGTTACCCTAGCGGGGGATGGAATACGCAGTATTTT.

This chain links TRBV20-1 with TRBJ2-3, with D possibly TRBD2 on 6 matching bases. Looked up from germline, CDR1 is DFQATT and CDR2 is SNEGSKA (reference sequence). There are 13 residues in the CDR3. The V gene lost 6 bases and the J gene lost 0 bases, with 10 bases spanning the gap. The CDR3 reads CSAAGGSTDTQYF. The CDR3 region has the DNA TGCAGTGCCGCCGGGGGTAGCACAGATACGCAGTATTTT.

This clonotype has at least ten counts. The rearrangement joins TRBV3-1 to TRBJ2-1, with 15 positions matching TRBD2. V was pared by 4 bases and J by 7 bases, with 5 bases of the junction left unmatched. The germline V gene encodes CDR1 LGHDT and CDR2 YNNKEL (reference sequence). The CDR3 sequence is 16 residues long. The CDR3 sequence is CASSPGLAGGINEQFF. For the CDR3, the DNA is TGTGCCAGCAGCCCGGGACTAGCGGGAGGCATAAATGAGCAGTTCTTC.

This chain links TRBV20-1 with TRBJ2-1; 7 bases map to TRBD2. This CDR3 contains 12 residues. The V and J ends lost 1 base and 9 bases, in that order; junction bases with no gene match: 3. The germline V gene has CDR1 DFQATT and CDR2 SNEGSKA (reference sequence). In DNA form, the CDR3 reads TGCAGTGCTAGAGGGCCGGGAGGTGAGCAGTTCTTC. As protein: CSARGPGGEQFF.

The chain combines TRBV5-1 with TRBJ2-7, with 9 bases identical to TRBD1. The V gene's germline CDR1 is SGHRS and CDR2 YFSETQ. With V trimmed by 4 bases and J by 4 bases, 12 bases remained unmatched. The CDR3 covers 16 residues. CDR3 sequence (DNA): TGCGCCAGCAGCCGCACACAGGGGGCGGCGAGATACGAGCAGTACTTC. As protein: CASSRTQGAARYEQYF.

The V gene is TRBV5-6, the J gene TRBJ1-4; TRBD1 is a possible D gene (5 bases). Trimming removed 0 bases at V and 14 bases at J, with 11 bases between. Germline CDR1 SGHDT, CDR2 YYEEEE. CDR3 length: 12 residues. CDR3 in amino acids: CASSLAGERLFF. The CDR3, as DNA: TGTGCCAGCAGCTTGGCGGGGGAGAGGCTGTTTTTT.

This rearrangement joins TRBV9 to TRBJ2-1; perhaps TRBD1 as D (6 bases). V was shortened by 4 bases and J by 0 bases, with 17 bases between the two germline ends. The CDR3 is made up of 17 amino acids. Looked up from germline, CDR1 is SGDLS and CDR2 is YYNGEE. The CDR3 loop reads CASSKRTAPSSYNEQFF. In nucleotides, the CDR3 is TGTGCCAGCAGCAAGCGGACAGCTCCTAGCTCCTACAATGAGCAGTTCTTC. The full variable domain, rest sourced from reference TRBV9 and TRBJ2-1, is DSGVTQTPKHLITATGQRVTLRCSPRSGDLSVYWYQQSLDQGLQFLIQYYNGEERAKGNILERFSAQQFPDLHSELNLSSLELGDSALYFCASSKRTAPSSYNEQFFGPGTRLTVL.

This clonotype showed up just a few times. This sequence joins TRBV18 and TRBJ2-3, with 7 bases fitting TRBD1. CDR3 length: 18 residues. With V trimmed by 6 bases and J by 6 bases, 21 bases remained unmatched. Germline lookup yields CDR1 KGHSH and CDR2 LQKENI. CDR3 nucleotide sequence: TGTGCCAGCTCGACTCCGACCGGGACAGCCAAAACTCGGGATACGCAGTATTTT. Translated, it gives CASSTPTGTAKTRDTQYF.

This clonotype occurred many times. The chain employs TRBV5-1 and TRBJ2-1; TRBD2 matches at 10 bases. With V trimmed by 0 bases and J by 6 bases, 3 bases remained unmatched. Per the germline V gene, CDR1 is SGHRS and CDR2 is YFSETQ. The CDR3 length is 15 residues. The CDR3 DNA reads as TGCGCCAGCAGCTTGGTAGGGACTAGCGTCAATGAGCAGTTCTTC. This encodes CASSLVGTSVNEQFF.

V gene TRBV11-3 combines with J gene TRBJ2-7, with D possibly matching TRBD1 (6 bases). Looked up from germline, CDR1 is SGHNT and CDR2 is YENEEA. The CDR3 is 15 amino acids. V shed 5 bases and J shed 5 bases, with 19 bases lying between them. CDR3 sequence reads: CASSPRRGGRNEQYF. CDR3 sequence (DNA): TGTGCCAGCAGCCCTCGCCGAGGGGGTAGGAACGAGCAGTACTTC.

The sample holds many counts of this clonotype. This sequence joins TRBV7-9 and TRBJ2-1; 11 bases line up with TRBD2. The V segment lost 3 bases and the J segment 0 bases; nucleotides outside the gene matches: 4. CDR1 SEHNR and CDR2 FQNEAQ come from the germline V gene (reference sequence). CDR3 length: 17 residues. The CDR3 is CASSFISGRVSYNEQFF. In DNA form, the CDR3 reads TGTGCCAGCAGCTTTATTAGCGGGAGGGTCTCCTACAATGAGCAGTTCTTC.

The rearrangement joins TRBV5-1 to TRBJ2-1, with 8 bases identical to TRBD2. This CDR3 has 15 residues. The germline gives CDR1 SGHRS, CDR2 YFSETQ. J gave up 2 bases and V 6 bases, and 7 bases lay outside the gene matches. CDR3 nucleotides: TGCGCCAGCACCATCGGGGGGGGGCCCTACAATGAGCAGTTCTTC. Its protein is CASTIGGGPYNEQFF.

The sample holds a few counts of this clonotype. The chain uses TRBV3-1 and TRBJ2-3, with TRBD2 matching 12 bases. The CDR3 runs 18 residues. CDR1 and CDR2 (germline): LGHDT, YNNKEL (reference sequence). With 1 base clipped from V and 0 bases from J, the junction kept 5 bases outside the gene matches. The CDR3 protein is CASSQALGTSGSTDTQYF. For the CDR3, the DNA is TGTGCCAGCAGCCAAGCTCTCGGGACTAGCGGGAGCACAGATACGCAGTATTTT.